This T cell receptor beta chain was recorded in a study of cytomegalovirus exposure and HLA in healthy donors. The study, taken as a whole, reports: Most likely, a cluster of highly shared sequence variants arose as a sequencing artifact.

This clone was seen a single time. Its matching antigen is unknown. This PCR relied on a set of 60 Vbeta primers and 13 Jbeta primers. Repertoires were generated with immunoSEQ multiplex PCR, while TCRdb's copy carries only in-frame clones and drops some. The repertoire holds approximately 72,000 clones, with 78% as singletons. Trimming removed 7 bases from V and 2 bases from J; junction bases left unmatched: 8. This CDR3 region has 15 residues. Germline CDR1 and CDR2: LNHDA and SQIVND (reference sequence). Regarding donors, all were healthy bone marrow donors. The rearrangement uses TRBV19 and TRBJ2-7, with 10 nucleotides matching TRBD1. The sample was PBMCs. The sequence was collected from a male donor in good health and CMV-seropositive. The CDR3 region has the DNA TGTGCCAGTACCTCCGGGACAGGGGCGGCCTACGAGCAGTACTTC. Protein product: CASTSGTGAAYEQYF.